This is a list of T cell receptor beta chains from one sample in a study of T cell responses to AZD1222 COVID-19 vaccine. Some clones are missing from TCRdb's copy, which holds only in-frame ones; the method was immunoSEQ multiplex PCR. The table has 85,000 to 90,000 clones, nearly 90% seen once. The source was peripheral blood, collected on day 0 of AZD1222 vaccination. The receptors shown here come from an adult in good health. The CDR3 runs from the conserved cysteine through the conserved F or W. D genes are given only for firm matches. The size entry is marked missing in some rows and otherwise reads once, few, many or a size class.

-	TRBV11-2	-	TRBJ2-3	TGTGCCAGCAGCCTCTACACAGATACGCAGTATTTT	CASSLYTDTQYF
once	TRBV27	-	TRBJ2-1	TGTGCCAGCAGCCACAGGTCCACCTACAATGAGCAGTTCTTC	CASSHRSTYNEQFF
-	TRBV9	TRBD2	TRBJ2-1	TGTGCCAGCAGGGAGGGGACTAGCGACTACAATGAGCAGTTCTTC	CASREGTSDYNEQFF
-	TRBV27	-	TRBJ1-5	TGTGCCAGCAGTTTGGCCAGGGGCAATCAGCCCCAGCATTTT	CASSLARGNQPQHF
-	TRBV19	TRBD1	TRBJ2-2	TGTGCCAGTAGTAAAACAGGGGGTTTGGCCGGGGAGCTGTTTTTT	CASSKTGGLAGELFF
-	TRBV4-1	-	TRBJ1-2	TGCGCCAGCAGCCAAGTCCCGGCAGGAAGAGTTTCTGGCTACACCTTC	CASSQVPAGRVSGYTF
-	TRBV27	TRBD1	TRBJ1-1	TGTGCCAGCAGTTTAAGAGGGGGCGAAGGTGAAGCTTTCTTT	CASSLRGGEGEAFF
once	TRBV6-5	TRBD1	TRBJ1-1	TGTGCCAGCAGTTCCTGGACAGGGGAAGCTTTCTTT	CASSSWTGEAFF
-	TRBV27	TRBD2	TRBJ2-3	TGTGCCAGCAGTCCCCTTCCAGCGGGAGACCCAGATACGCAGTATTTT	CASSPLPAGDPDTQYF
once	TRBV11-2	TRBD1	TRBJ1-2	TGTGCCAGCAGCTTTTCCCAGGGGGTTTTTGGCTACACCTTC	CASSFSQGVFGYTF
once	TRBV9	TRBD2	TRBJ2-7	TGTGCCAGCAGCGTAGGACTAGCGGGAGGGTACGAGCAGTACTTC	CASSVGLAGGYEQYF
-	TRBV30	-	TRBJ1-6	TGTGCCTGGACGGGACACACTAATAATTCACCCCTCCACTTT	CAWTGHTNNSPLHF
-	TRBV2	-	TRBJ1-5	TGTGCCAGCAGTGACCAATGGGGAAACAATCAGCCCCAGCATTTT	CASSDQWGNNQPQHF
many	TRBV7-9	-	TRBJ1-5	TGTGCCAGCAGCGGCACCGGGACGACTCAGCCCCAGCATTTT	CASSGTGTTQPQHF
-	TRBV9	-	TRBJ1-6	TGTGCCAGCAGCGTACTCCAGAATAATTCACCCCTCCACTTT	CASSVLQNNSPLHF
-	TRBV10-3	TRBD1	TRBJ2-1	TGTGCCATCAGAGCCAGGACAGGGAAGGACAATGAGCAGTTCTTC	CAIRARTGKDNEQFF
-	TRBV12-3/TRBV12-4	-	TRBJ2-1	TGTGCCAGCAGTTTGAGAGAGTACAATGAGCAGTTCTTC	CASSLREYNEQFF
-	TRBV24-1	-	TRBJ1-5	TGTGCCACCAGTGAGAGGGGGTTGCTGCAGCCCCAGCATTTT	CATSERGLLQPQHF
-	TRBV28	-	TRBJ2-7	TGTGCCAGCAGCAAAAAGCGCGAGCAGTACTTC	CASSKKREQYF
-	TRBV7-8	-	TRBJ1-2	TGTGCCAGCAGCTTAGGTTGGGGAGGGCTACAGGGAGTGGTCGGCTATGGCTACACCTTC	CASSLGWGGLQGVVGYGYTF
-	TRBV30	-	TRBJ1-3	TGTGCCTGGAGTGTAGGCAGATTGACTGGAAACACCATATATTTT	CAWSVGRLTGNTIYF
-	TRBV16	-	TRBJ1-2	TGTGCCAGCAGCCTGGAAACAGGGAGCTACACCTTC	CASSLETGSYTF
-	TRBV27	-	TRBJ2-3	TGTGCCAGCAGTTTAATTGGGACCCTCCACACAGATACGCAGTATTTT	CASSLIGTLHTDTQYF
few	TRBV2	TRBD1	TRBJ1-5	TGTGCCAGCAGTCCGACAGGGGCTACGTATCAGCCCCAGCATTTT	CASSPTGATYQPQHF
-	TRBV5-8	-	TRBJ1-5	TGTGCCAGCAGCTTTAGTTATAGCAATCAGCCCCAGCATTTT	CASSFSYSNQPQHF
-	TRBV28	TRBD2	TRBJ2-3	TGTGGCATAACTAGCGGAGGAAACACAGATACGCAGTATTTT	CGITSGGNTDTQYF
-	TRBV7-8	-	TRBJ2-1	TGTGCCAGCAGCTGGGTCTCCTACAATGAGCAGTTCTTC	CASSWVSYNEQFF
-	TRBV7-2	-	TRBJ2-1	TGTGCCAGCAGCTCGGACTGGGGGTCCTACAATGAGCAGTTCTTC	CASSSDWGSYNEQFF
-	TRBV5-8	-	TRBJ1-5	TGTGCCAGCACCGGGGGGGGTTATCAGCCCCAGCATTTT	CASTGGGYQPQHF
-	TRBV9	-	TRBJ2-1	TGTGCCAGCAGCCCAATCGGTGCCAATGAGCAGTTCTTC	CASSPIGANEQFF
-	TRBV11-3	-	TRBJ2-3	TGTGCCAGCAGCCCAACGAGGCGCGGGGCGAAGGGAGATACGCAGTATTTT	CASSPTRRGAKGDTQYF